Listed below are T cell receptor beta chains from one sample, sequenced in a study of blood T cell repertoires in COVID-19. Sequencing used immunoSEQ multiplex PCR; TCRdb keeps in-frame clones, though not all of them. The sample gives a few hundred thousand clones, approximately 90% of which show up once; 10% is in the top ten. Sequenced input: PBMCs or T cells enriched from blood (not recorded which). The origin of the receptors is a woman in her fifties or sixties who had recovered from COVID-19. The CDR3 runs from the conserved cysteine through the conserved F or W. A D gene is named only where the DNA matches it firmly. Only some rows state a clone size, as once, few, many or a class for expanded clones.

d_call cdr3_length j_call clone_size v_call cdr3_aa cdr3_nt
TRBD2 14 TRBJ2-1 - TRBV5-5 CASSYTSDRNEQFF TGTGCCAGCAGCTACACTAGCGATAGGAATGAGCAGTTCTTC
TRBD1 15 TRBJ2-3 once TRBV5-1 CASSSRTGGTDTQYF TGCGCCAGCAGCTCCCGGACAGGGGGAACAGATACGCAGTATTTT
TRBD1 18 TRBJ1-3 - TRBV19 CASRGSLGTDKSGNTIYF TGTGCCAGTAGAGGGTCGCTCGGGACAGATAAATCTGGAAACACCATATATTTT
- 15 TRBJ2-5 - TRBV21-1 CASSGPGTHEETQYF TGTGCCAGCAGCGGACCCGGGACACACGAAGAGACCCAGTACTTC
TRBD2 19 TRBJ2-1 - TRBV9 CASSVVPSGGSSSYNEQFF TGTGCCAGCAGCGTAGTTCCTAGCGGGGGCTCTAGCTCCTACAATGAGCAGTTCTTC
- 15 TRBJ2-1 - TRBV5-1 CASSSRGGRTNEQFF TGCGCCAGCAGCTCGCGAGGGGGTCGCACCAATGAGCAGTTCTTC
- 15 TRBJ1-5 - TRBV28 CASSPGGGNNQPQHF TGTGCCAGCAGCCCGGGAGGGGGGAATAATCAGCCCCAGCATTTT
TRBD1 15 TRBJ2-7 - TRBV10-3 CAISEWGQGPREQYF TGTGCCATCAGTGAGTGGGGACAGGGTCCCCGCGAGCAGTACTTC
TRBD1 18 TRBJ1-2 - TRBV25-1 CASSGVFGTGSPNYGYTF TGTGCCAGCAGTGGTGTTTTCGGGACAGGGAGCCCCAACTATGGCTACACCTTC
TRBD1 15 TRBJ1-5 once TRBV5-6 CASSYRGPGYQPQHF TGTGCCAGCAGCTACAGGGGGCCGGGCTATCAGCCCCAGCATTTT
TRBD1 21 TRBJ1-4 - TRBV5-1 CASSLPHPWRDRGPVSEKLFF TGCGCCAGCAGCTTGCCACATCCCTGGAGGGACAGGGGGCCCGTAAGTGAAAAACTGTTTTTT
- 14 TRBJ1-5 - TRBV28 CASSLPRGGHAQHF TGTGCCAGCAGTTTACCGAGGGGAGGCCATGCCCAGCATTTT
TRBD2 16 TRBJ2-5 - TRBV7-6 CASSLRGDYTGETQYF TGTGCCAGCAGCTTACGGGGGGACTATACTGGAGAGACCCAGTACTTC
TRBD1 14 TRBJ2-1 - TRBV9 CASSAGQGVAEQFF TGTGCCAGCAGCGCGGGACAGGGGGTTGCTGAGCAGTTCTTC
TRBD1 16 TRBJ1-6 - TRBV19 CASSLGTVVYNSPLHF TGTGCCAGTAGTCTAGGGACAGTGGTTTACAATTCACCCCTCCACTTT
TRBD1 15 TRBJ2-1 - TRBV5-8 CASSLTGQGYNEQFF TGTGCCAGCAGCTTGACCGGACAGGGGTACAATGAGCAGTTCTTC
- 15 TRBJ2-3 - TRBV10-3 CAISESDRRTDTQYF TGTGCCATCAGTGAGTCAGACAGGCGCACAGATACGCAGTATTTT
- 15 TRBJ1-1 - TRBV7-5 CARSFLRGKNTEAFF TGTGCCAGAAGCTTCCTCAGGGGGAAGAACACTGAAGCTTTCTTT
- 14 TRBJ2-1 - TRBV5-1 CASRVGGFGDEQFF TGCGCCAGCAGGGTGGGGGGATTCGGCGATGAGCAGTTCTTC
- 12 TRBJ2-2 - TRBV29-1 CSVCLYTGELFF TGCAGCGTGTGTCTTTATACCGGGGAGCTGTTTTTT
TRBD1 17 TRBJ1-6 - TRBV11-2 CASSRGSQGAVRSPLHF TGTGCCAGCAGCCGAGGTTCCCAGGGGGCGGTGAGATCACCCCTCCACTTT
- 10 TRBJ2-5 - TRBV20-1 CSAHQETQYF TGCAGTGCCCATCAAGAGACCCAGTACTTC
TRBD2 18 TRBJ2-2 - TRBV7-9 CASSATSGGPAGTGELFF TGTGCCAGCAGCGCGACTAGCGGGGGGCCCGCGGGCACCGGGGAGCTGTTTTTT
TRBD1 16 TRBJ1-1 - TRBV14 CASSPLGGGQDTEAFF TGTGCCAGCAGCCCCCTGGGAGGAGGACAGGACACTGAAGCTTTCTTT
- 13 TRBJ2-6 - TRBV5-1 CASRRTGANVLTF TGCGCCAGCAGGCGAACCGGGGCCAACGTCCTGACTTTC
- 14 TRBJ2-7 - TRBV5-1 CASSGVGGSYEQYF TGCGCCAGCAGCGGGGTGGGGGGATCCTACGAGCAGTACTTC
- 12 TRBJ2-1 - TRBV19 CASRKAGNEQFF TGTGCCAGTAGGAAGGCGGGAAATGAGCAGTTCTTC